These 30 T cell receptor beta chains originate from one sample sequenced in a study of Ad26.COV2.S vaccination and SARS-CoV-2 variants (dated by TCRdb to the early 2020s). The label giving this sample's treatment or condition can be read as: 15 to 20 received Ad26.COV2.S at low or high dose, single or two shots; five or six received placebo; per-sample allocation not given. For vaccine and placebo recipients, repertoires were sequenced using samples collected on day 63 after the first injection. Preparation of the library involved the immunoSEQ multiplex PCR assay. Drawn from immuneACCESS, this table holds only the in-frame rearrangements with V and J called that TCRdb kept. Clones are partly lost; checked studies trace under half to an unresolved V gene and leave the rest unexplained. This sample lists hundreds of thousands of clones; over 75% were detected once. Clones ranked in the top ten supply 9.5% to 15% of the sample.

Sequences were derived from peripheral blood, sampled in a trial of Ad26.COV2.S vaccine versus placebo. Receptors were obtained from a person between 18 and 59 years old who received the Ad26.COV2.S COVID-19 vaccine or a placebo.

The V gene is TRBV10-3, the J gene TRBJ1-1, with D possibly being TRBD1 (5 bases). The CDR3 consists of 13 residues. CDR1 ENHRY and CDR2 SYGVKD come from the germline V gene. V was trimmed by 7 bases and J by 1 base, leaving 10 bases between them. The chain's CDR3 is CAIMRGANTEAFF. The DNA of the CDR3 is TGTGCCATCATGAGGGGCGCGAACACTGAAGCTTTCTTT.

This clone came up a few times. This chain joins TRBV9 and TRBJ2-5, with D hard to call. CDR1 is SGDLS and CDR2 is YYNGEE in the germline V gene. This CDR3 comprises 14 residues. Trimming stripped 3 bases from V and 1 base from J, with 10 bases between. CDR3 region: CASSAWGTQETQYF. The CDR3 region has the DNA TGTGCCAGCAGCGCGTGGGGAACCCAAGAGACCCAGTACTTC.

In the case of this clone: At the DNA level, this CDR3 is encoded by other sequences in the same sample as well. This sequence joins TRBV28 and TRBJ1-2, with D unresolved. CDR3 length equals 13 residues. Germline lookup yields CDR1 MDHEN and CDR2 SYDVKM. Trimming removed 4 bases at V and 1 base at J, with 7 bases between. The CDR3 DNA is TGTGCCAGCAGTTCGGGAGTTAACTATGGCTACACCTTC. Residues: CASSSGVNYGYTF.

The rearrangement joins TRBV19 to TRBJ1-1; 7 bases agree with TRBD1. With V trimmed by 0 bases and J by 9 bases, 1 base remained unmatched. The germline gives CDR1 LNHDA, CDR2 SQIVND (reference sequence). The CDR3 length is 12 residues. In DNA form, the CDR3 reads TGTGCCAGTAGTATAGAACAGGGGAAAGCTTTCTTT. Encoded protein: CASSIEQGKAFF.

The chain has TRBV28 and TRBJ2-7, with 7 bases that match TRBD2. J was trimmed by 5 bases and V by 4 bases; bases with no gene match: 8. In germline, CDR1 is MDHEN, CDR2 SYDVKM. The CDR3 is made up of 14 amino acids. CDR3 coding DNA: TGTGCCAGCAGTTCCCCAACTAGCGCTAACGAGCAGTACTTC. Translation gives CASSSPTSANEQYF.

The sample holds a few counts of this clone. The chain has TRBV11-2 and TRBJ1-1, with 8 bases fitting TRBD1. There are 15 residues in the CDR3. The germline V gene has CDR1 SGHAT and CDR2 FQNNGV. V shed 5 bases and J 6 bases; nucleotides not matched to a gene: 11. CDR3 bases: TGTGCCAGCAGCCATGGGCGACAGGGGTGGCCTGAAGCTTTCTTT. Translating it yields CASSHGRQGWPEAFF.

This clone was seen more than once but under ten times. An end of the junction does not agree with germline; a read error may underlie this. DNA of the CDR3: TGTGCCAGCAGTTTAAGATCCGGCAGGTTCGACTTC. It encodes CASSLRSGRFDF. The genes are TRBV12-3 or TRBV12-4 and TRBJ2-7, with unresolved D. The CDR3 runs 12 residues.

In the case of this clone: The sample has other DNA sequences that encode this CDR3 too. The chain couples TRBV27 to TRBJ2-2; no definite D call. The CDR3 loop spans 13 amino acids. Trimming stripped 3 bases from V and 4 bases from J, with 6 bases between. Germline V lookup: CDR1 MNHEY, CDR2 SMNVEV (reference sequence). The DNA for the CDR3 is TGTGCCAGCAGTTTTTCGGGCACCGGGGAGCTGTTTTTT. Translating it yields CASSFSGTGELFF.

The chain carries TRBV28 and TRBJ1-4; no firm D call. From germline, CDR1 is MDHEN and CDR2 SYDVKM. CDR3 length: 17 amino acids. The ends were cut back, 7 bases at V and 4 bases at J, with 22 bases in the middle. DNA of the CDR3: TGTGCCAGCACCCCTCCGCTCGAGGCAGGCTTTAATGAAAAACTGTTTTTT. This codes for CASTPPLEAGFNEKLFF.

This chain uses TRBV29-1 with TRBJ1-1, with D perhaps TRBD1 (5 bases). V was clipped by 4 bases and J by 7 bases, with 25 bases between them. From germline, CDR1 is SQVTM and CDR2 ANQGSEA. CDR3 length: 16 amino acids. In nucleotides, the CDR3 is TGCAGCGTTGTGGGGGGGGAAAAGGCATTTCATCTTGAAGCTTTCTTT. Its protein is CSVVGGEKAFHLEAFF.

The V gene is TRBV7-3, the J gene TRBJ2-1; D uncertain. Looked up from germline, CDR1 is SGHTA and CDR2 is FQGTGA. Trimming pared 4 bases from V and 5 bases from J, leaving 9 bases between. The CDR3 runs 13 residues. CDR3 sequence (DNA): TGTGCCAGCAGCTCTGCGCCGGACAATGAGCAGTTCTTC. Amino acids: CASSSAPDNEQFF.

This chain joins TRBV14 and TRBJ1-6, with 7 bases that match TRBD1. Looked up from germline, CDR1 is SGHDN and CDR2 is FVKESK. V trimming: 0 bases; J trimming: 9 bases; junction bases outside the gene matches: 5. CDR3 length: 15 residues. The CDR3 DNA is TGTGCCAGCAGCCAAGATTCAGGGGGGGGTTCACCCCTCCACTTT. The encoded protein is CASSQDSGGGSPLHF.

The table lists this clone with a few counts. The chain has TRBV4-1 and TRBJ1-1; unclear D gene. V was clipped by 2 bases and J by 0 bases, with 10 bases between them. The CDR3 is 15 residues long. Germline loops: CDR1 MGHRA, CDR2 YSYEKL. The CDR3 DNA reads TGCGCCAGCAGCCAATTGGTCGGCTTGAACACTGAAGCTTTCTTT. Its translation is CASSQLVGLNTEAFF.

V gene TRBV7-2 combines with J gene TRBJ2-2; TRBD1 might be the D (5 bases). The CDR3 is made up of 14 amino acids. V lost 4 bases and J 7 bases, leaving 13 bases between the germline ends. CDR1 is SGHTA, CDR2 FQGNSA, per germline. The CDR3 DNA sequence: TGTGCCAGCAGCTCCTACAGGAGTGACGGGGAGCTGTTTTTT. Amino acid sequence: CASSSYRSDGELFF.

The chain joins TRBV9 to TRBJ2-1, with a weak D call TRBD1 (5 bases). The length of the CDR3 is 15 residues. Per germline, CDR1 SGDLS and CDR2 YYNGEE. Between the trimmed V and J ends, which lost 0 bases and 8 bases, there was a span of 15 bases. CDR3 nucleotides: TGTGCCAGCAGCGTAGTGGGCAGGGAATTCGATGAGCAGTTCTTC. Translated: CASSVVGREFDEQFF. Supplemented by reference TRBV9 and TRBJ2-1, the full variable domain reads DSGVTQTPKHLITATGQRVTLRCSPRSGDLSVYWYQQSLDQGLQFLIQYYNGEERAKGNILERFSAQQFPDLHSELNLSSLELGDSALYFCASSVVGREFDEQFFGPGTRLTVL.

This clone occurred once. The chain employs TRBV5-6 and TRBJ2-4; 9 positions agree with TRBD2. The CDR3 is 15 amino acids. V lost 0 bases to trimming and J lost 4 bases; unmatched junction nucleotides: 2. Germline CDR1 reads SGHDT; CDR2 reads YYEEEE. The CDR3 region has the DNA TGTGCCAGCAGCTTGGTTGGACTAGCGAAAAACATTCAGTACTTC. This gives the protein CASSLVGLAKNIQYF. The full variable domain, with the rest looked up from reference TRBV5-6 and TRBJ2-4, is DAGVTQSPTHLIKTRGQQVTLRCSPKSGHDTVSWYQQALGQGPQFIFQYYEEEERQRGNFPDRFSGHQFPNYSSELNVNALLLGDSALYLCASSLVGLAKNIQYFGAGTRLSVL.

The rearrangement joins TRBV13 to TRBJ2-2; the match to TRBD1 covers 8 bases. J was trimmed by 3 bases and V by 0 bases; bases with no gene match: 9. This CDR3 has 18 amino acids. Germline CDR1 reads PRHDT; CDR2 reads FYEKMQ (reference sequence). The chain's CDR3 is CASSLGLTRQGYTGELFF. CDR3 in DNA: TGTGCCAGCAGCTTAGGCCTGACTCGACAGGGGTACACCGGGGAGCTGTTTTTT.

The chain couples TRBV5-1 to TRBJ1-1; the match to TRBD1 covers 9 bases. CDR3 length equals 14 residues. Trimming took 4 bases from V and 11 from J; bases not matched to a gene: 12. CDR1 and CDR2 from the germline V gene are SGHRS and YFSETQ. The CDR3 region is CASSTTGQGSMAFF. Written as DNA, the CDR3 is TGCGCCAGCAGCACAACGGGACAGGGTTCTATGGCTTTCTTT. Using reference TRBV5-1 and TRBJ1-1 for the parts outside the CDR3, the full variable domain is KAGVTQTPRYLIKTRGQQVTLSCSPISGHRSVSWYQQTPGQGLQFLFEYFSETQRNKGNFPGRFSGRQFSNSRSEMNVSTLELGDSALYLCASSTTGQGSMAFFGQGTRLTVV.

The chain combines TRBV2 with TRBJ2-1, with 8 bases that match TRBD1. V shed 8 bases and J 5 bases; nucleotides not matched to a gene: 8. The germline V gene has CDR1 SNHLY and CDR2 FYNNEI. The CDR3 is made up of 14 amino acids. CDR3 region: CASVMDRVNNEQFF. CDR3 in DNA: TGTGCCAGCGTGATGGACAGGGTCAACAATGAGCAGTTCTTC.

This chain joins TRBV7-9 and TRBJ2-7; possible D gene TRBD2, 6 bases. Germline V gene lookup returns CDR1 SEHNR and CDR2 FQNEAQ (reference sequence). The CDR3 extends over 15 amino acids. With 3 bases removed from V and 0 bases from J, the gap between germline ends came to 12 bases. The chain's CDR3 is CASSLPSGRSYEQYF. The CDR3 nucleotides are TGTGCCAGCAGCTTGCCCAGCGGGCGCTCCTACGAGCAGTACTTC. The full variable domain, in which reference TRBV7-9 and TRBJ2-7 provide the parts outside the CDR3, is DTGVSQNPRHKITKRGQNVTFRCDPISEHNRLYWYRQTLGQGPEFLTYFQNEAQLEKSRLLSDRFSAERPKGSFSTLEIQRTEQGDSAMYLCASSLPSGRSYEQYFGPGTRLTVT.

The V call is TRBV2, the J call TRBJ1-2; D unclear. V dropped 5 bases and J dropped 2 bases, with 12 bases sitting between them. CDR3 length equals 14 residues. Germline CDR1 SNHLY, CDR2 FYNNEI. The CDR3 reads CASSLRADNYGYTF. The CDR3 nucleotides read TGTGCCAGCAGTTTAAGGGCAGACAACTATGGCTACACCTTC.

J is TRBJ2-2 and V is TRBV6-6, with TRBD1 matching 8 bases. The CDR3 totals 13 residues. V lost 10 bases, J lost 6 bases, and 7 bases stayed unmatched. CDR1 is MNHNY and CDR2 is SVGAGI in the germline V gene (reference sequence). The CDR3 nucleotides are TGTGCCACAGGGGGCCCCGGGGCCGGGGAGCTGTTTTTT. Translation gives CATGGPGAGELFF.

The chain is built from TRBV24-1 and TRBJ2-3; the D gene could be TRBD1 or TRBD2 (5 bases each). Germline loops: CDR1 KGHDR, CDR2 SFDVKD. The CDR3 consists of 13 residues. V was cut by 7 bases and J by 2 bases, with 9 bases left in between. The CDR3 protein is CATRGTNTDTQYF. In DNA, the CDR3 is TGTGCCACCAGGGGGACCAACACAGATACGCAGTATTTT.

The CDR3 bases are TGTGCCAGCAGACCGACTAGCGGCAGAGAAGGCACCGGGGAGCTGTTTTTT. This gives the protein CASRPTSGREGTGELFF. The rearrangement joins TRBV7-9 to TRBJ2-2, with 9 positions matching TRBD2. V was clipped by 6 bases and J by 4 bases; unmatched bases: 12. Germline V gives CDR1 SEHNR, CDR2 FQNEAQ (reference sequence). This CDR3 comprises 17 residues.

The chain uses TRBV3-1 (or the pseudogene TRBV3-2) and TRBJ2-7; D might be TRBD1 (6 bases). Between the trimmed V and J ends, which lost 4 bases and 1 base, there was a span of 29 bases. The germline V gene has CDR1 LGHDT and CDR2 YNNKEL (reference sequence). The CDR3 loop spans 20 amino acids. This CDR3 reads CASSPYPLAGVGRGSYEQYF. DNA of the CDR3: TGTGCCAGCAGCCCCTACCCCTTGGCCGGCGTTGGAAGGGGGTCCTACGAGCAGTACTTC.

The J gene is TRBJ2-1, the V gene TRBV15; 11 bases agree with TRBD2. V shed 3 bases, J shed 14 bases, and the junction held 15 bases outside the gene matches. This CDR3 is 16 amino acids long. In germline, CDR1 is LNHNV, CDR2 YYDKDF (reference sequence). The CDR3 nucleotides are TGTGCCACCAGCAGTGGAAGACTAGCGGGAATGGGGTCGGAGTTCTTC. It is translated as CATSSGRLAGMGSEFF.

CDR3 in amino acids: CASSSILDTQYF. CDR3 DNA sequence: TGTGCCAGCAGCTCCATCCTGGATACGCAGTATTTT. The chain has TRBV7-2 and TRBJ2-3; D is uncertain. Trimming took 4 bases from V and 6 from J, leaving 8 bases between them. CDR1 is SGHTA and CDR2 is FQGNSA in the germline V gene. The CDR3 is made up of 12 amino acids.

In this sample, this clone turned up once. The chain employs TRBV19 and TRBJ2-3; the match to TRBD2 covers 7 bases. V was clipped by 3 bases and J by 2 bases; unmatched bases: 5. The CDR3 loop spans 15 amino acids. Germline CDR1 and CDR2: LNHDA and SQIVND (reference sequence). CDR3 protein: CASSMLSGVTDTQYF. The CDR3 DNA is TGTGCCAGTAGTATGTTGAGCGGGGTCACAGATACGCAGTATTTT.

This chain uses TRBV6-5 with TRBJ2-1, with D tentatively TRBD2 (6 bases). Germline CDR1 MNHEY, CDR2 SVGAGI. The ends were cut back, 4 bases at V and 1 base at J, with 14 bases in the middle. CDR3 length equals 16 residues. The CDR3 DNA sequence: TGTGCCAGCAGTTCCCTTCTCGGGGGATCCTACAATGAGCAGTTCTTC. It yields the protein CASSSLLGGSYNEQFF.

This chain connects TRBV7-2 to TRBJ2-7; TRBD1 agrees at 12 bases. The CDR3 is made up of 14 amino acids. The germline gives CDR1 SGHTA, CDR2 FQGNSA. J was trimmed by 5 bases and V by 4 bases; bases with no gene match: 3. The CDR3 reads CASSWGTGGNEQYF. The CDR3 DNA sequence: TGTGCCAGCAGCTGGGGGACAGGGGGCAACGAGCAGTACTTC.